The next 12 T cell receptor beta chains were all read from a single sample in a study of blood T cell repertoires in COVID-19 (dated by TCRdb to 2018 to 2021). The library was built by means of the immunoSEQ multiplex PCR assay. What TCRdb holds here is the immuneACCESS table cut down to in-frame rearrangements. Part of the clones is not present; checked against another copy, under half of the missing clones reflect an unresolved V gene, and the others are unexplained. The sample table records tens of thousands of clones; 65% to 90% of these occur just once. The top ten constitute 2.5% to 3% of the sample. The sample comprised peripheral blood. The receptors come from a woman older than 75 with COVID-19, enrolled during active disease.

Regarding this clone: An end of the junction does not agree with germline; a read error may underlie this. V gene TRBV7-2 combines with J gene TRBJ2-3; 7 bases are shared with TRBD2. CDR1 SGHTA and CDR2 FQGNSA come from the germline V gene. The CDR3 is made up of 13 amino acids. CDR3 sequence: CASSDNRGTNPFF. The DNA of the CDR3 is TGTGCCAGCAGCGATAACAGAGGGACTAACCCTTTCTTT. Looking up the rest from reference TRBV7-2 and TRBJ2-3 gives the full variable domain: GAGVSQSPSNKVTEKGKDVELRCDPISGHTALYWYRQSLGQGLEFLIYFQGNSAPDKSGLPSDRFSAERTGGSVSTLTIQRTQQEDSAVYLCASSDNRGTNPFFGPGTRLTVL.

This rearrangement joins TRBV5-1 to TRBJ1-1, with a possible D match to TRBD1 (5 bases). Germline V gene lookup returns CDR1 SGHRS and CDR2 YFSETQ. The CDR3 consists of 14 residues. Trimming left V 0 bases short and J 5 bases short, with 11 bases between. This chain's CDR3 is CASSLEGKGTEAFF. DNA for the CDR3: TGCGCCAGCAGCTTGGAGGGGAAAGGAACTGAAGCTTTCTTT.

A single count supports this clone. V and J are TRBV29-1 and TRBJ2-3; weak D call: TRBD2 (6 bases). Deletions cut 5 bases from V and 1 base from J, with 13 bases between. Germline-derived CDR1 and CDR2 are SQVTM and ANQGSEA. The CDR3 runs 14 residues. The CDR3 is CSVSPGTRTDTQYF. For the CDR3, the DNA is TGCAGCGTTTCCCCAGGGACTCGCACAGATACGCAGTATTTT.

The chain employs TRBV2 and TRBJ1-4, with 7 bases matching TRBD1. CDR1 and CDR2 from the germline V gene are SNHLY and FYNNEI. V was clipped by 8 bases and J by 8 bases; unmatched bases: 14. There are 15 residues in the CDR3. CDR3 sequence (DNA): TGTGCCAGCTCGAACCAGGGTTTCAGGGGGGAAAAACTGTTTTTT. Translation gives CASSNQGFRGEKLFF.

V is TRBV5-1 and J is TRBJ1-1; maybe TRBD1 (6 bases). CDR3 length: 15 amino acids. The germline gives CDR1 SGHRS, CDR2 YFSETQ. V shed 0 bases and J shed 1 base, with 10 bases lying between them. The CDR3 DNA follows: TGCGCCAGCAGCTTGGGGGCAGGGGCGAACACTGAAGCTTTCTTT. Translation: CASSLGAGANTEAFF.

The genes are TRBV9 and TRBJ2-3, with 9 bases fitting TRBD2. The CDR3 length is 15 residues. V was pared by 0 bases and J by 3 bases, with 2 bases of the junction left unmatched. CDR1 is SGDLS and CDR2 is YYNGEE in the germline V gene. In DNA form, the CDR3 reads TGTGCCAGCAGCGTAGGGACTAGCGTGACAGATACGCAGTATTTT. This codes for CASSVGTSVTDTQYF.

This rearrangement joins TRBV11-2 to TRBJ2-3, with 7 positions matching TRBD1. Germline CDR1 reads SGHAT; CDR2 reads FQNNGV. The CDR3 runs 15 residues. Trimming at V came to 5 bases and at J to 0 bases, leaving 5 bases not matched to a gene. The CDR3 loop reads CASSARQGSTDTQYF. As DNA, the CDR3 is TGTGCCAGCAGCGCCCGACAGGGTAGCACAGATACGCAGTATTTT.

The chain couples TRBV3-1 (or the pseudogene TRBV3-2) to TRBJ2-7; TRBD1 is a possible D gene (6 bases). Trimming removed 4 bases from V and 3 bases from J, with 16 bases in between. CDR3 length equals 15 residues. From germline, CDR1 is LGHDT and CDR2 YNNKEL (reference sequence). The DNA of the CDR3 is TGTGCCAGCAGCCTCCGACAGGATGAGGTCTACGAGCAGTACTTC. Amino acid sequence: CASSLRQDEVYEQYF.

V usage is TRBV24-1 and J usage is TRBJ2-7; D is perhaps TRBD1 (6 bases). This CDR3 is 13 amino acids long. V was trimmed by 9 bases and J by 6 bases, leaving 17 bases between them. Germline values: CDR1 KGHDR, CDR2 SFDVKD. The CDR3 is CATGGSSNPEQYF. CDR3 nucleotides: TGTGCCACCGGGGGCTCATCTAATCCCGAGCAGTACTTC.

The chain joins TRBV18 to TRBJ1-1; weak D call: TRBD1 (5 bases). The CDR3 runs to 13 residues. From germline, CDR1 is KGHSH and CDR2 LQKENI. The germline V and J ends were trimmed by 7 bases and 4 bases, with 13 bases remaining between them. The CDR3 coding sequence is TGTGCCAGCTGCCCGGGACTGAGCACTGAAGCTTTCTTT. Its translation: CASCPGLSTEAFF.

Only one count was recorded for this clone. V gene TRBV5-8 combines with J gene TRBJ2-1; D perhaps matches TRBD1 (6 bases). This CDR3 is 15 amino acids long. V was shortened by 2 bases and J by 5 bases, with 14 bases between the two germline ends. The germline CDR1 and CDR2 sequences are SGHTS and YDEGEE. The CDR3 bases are TGTGCCAGCAGCTTTTTCGGCAGGGGTAACAATGAGCAGTTCTTC. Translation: CASSFFGRGNNEQFF. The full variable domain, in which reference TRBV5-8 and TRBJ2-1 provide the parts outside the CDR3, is EAGVTQSPTHLIKTRGQQATLRCSPISGHTSVYWYQQALGLGLQFLLWYDEGEERNRGNFPPRFSGRQFPNYSSELNVNALELEDSALYLCASSFFGRGNNEQFFGPGTRLTVL.

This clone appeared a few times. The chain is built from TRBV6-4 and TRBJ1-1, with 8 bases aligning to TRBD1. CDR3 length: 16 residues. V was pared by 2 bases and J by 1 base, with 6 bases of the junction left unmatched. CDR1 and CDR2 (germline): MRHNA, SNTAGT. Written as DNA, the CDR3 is TGTGCCAGCAGTGACCGCGCGACAGGGGCGAACACTGAAGCTTTCTTT. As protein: CASSDRATGANTEAFF.